The entry that follows covers one T cell receptor beta chain sequence. Which antigen it targets is not known. No per-base quality is available; no much larger clone lies one base away. This sample stems from a study of blood T cell repertoires in COVID-19 (dated by TCRdb to the early 2020s). For the wider study: Collaborator samples came from the United States, Italy and Spain and covered acute and convalescent phases of COVID-19. The prospective study material was composed of cDNA or gDNA derived from T cells, B-cell-depleted T cells, or PBMCs. The dataset comprised deeply sampled blood TCRbeta repertoires from subjects exposed to, actively infected with, or recovered from COVID-19. The repertoires were made available in a free public database intended to serve as a resource for research on the immune response to SARS-CoV-2. Samples were obtained from the ongoing ImmuneRACE study (first 160 participants) and from 1,200 or so subjects provided by 6 global collaborators. A de-identified subject ID, COVID-19 status, age in years and sex were almost always included in the sample metadata. Where HLA class I and class II types were available, the types were taken from metadata supplied by the sample provider, not from assay-based typing.

The CDR3 sequence holds 15 residues, the cysteine and phenylalanine included. Just the 45-base CDR3 DNA is kept, in frame starting at base 1. CDR1 SNHLY and CDR2 FYNNEI are derived from the germline V gene. Trimming takes 4 bases from V and 8 bases from J, and the germline ends sit 17 bases apart. The collaborating institutions used their own protocols to collect whole blood in K2EDTA tubes. For TCRbeta analysis, collaborators shipped samples as frozen whole blood, isolated PBMCs, or DNA extracted from either of those sample types. What the study reported, not specific to this receptor: The quantity of clinical and demographic metadata differed by source and by participant and was supplied without curation.

The immunoSEQ Assay, a bias-controlled multiplex PCR, was used to amplify TCRbeta CDR3 regions from genomic DNA. On the authors' methods: The number of nucleated cells in each sample was estimated from the amplification of reference gene primers within the assay. To quantify the absolute abundance of each unique TCRbeta CDR3 rearrangement, sequence reads were collapsed and filtered. For each sample, productive Simpson clonality was calculated by taking the square root of Simpson's diversity index across productive rearrangements. TCRdb carries this immuneACCESS record with in-frame sequences only. Its versions omit some clonotypes, under half of them owing to an unresolved V gene in the studies checked, with the rest unexplained. The DNA gave D and trimming, while V, J and clone size come from that table. The sample table holds about 190,000 clones, of which 88% were seen once. Of the sample, approximately 5.5% falls within the top ten clones.

The rearrangement combines TRBV2 with TRBJ1-4; TRBD1 could be the D gene, as 5 bases match. The clonotype originates from a middle-aged man with active or convalescent COVID-19. The sample was peripheral blood. In nucleotide form, the sequence is TGTGCCAGCAGTGTTTCAGGGATGGGTGAGGAAAAACTGTTTTTT. This codes for CASSVSGMGEEKLFF.